The T cell receptor (beta chain) described here comes from a study of T cells in localized non-small cell lung cancer. TCRdb's table, derived via immunoSEQ multiplex PCR, lists solely in-frame clones and lacks some. This sample has about 2,000 clones, with about a sixth found just once. The table lists this clone with a few counts. The germline gives CDR1 SGHRS, CDR2 YFSETQ. Unmatched junction bases numbered 4, after V lost 6 bases and J lost 1 base. The CDR3 contains 15 residues. The chain has TRBV5-1 and TRBJ2-1; 10 bases are shared with TRBD2. This sequence was found in a female donor of 60 years or more with stage I squamous cell lung carcinoma. The sequences come from lung tumor tissue, collected before any cancer treatment. As DNA, the CDR3 is TGCGCCAGCACCCAAGCGGGAGGGTCCTACAATGAGCAGTTCTTC. Translation: CASTQAGGSYNEQFF.